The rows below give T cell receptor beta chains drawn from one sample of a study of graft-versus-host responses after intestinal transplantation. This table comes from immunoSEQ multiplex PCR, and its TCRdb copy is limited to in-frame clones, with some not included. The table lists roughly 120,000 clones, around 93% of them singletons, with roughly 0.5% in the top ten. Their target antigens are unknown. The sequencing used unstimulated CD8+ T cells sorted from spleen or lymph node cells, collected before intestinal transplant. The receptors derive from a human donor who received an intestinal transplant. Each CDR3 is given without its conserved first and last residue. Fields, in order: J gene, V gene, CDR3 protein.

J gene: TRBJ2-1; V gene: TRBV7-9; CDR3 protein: ASSLARDRDRERNEQF
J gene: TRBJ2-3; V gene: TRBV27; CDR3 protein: ASSFSGSTDTQY
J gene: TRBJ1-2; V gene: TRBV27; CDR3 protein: ASSLDWRTGYGYT
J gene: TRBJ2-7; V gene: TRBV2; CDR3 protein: ASSETSGSYEQY
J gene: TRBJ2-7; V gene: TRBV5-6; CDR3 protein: ASSSGHEQY
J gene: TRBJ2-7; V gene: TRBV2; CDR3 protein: ASPAAGGSYEQY
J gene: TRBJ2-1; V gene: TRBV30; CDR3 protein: AWAASGYNEQF
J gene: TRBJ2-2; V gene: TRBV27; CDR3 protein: ASSTPGQGNTGELF
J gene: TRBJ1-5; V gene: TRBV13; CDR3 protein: ASSRGQVRQPQH
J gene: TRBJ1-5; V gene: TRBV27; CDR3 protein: ASSFWGQPQH
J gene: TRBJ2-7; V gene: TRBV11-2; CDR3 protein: ASSYLGRGDEQY
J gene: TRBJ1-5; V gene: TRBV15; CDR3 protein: ATSRVGQGAFQPQH
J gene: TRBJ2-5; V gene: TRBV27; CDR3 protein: ASSGIVGGAGETQY
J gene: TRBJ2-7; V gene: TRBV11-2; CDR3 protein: ASSYTGTGFPYEQY
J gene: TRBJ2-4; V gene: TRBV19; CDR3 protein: ASSYYGGDIQY
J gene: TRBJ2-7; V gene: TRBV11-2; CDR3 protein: ASSAASGPYEQY
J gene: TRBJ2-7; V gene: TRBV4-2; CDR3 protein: ASSQWRGPAYEQY
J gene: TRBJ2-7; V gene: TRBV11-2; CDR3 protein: ASSSSNAREALY
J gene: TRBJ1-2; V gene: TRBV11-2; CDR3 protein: ASSLGGDYGYT
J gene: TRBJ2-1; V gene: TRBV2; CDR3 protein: ASSGAGPVLAGVAEQF
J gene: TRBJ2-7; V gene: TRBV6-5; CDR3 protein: ASTGGSSYEQY
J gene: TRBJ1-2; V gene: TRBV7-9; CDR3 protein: ASRRDRMGGYT
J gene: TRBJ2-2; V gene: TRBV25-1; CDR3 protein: ASSEEPGMPGELF
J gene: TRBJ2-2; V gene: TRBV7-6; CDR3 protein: ASSLGSGRAARNTGELF
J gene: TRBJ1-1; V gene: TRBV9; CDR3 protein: ASSIGQTGTEAF
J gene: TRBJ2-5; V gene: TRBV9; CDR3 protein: ASSVEAGAETQY
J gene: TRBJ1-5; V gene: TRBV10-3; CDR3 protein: AIRGDRDQPQH
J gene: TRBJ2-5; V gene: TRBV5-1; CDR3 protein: ASSPGRQGQETQY
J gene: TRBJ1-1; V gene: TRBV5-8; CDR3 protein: ASSLVTGLNTEAF
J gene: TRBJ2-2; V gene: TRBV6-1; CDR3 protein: ASSLELSNTGELF
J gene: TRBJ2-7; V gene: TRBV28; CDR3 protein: ASSLQRAGGWDEQY
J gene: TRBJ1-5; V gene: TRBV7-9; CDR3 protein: ASSQGGENQPQH
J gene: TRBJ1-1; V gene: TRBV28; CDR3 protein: ASSLSRRGTEAF
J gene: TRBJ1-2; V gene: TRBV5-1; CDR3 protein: ASSWAGVYGYT
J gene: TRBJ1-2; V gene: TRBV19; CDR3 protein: ASSIMVRDVSGYT
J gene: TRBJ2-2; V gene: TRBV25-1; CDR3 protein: ASSGPDYTGELF
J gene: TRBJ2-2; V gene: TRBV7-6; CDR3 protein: ASSLGLAGAGTGELF
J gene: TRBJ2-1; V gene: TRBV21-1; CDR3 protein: ASTPFTTSGRWYEQF
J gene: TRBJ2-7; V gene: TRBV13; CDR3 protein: ASSDRGVGYEQY
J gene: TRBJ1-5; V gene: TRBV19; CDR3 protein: ASSIDGYSNQPQH
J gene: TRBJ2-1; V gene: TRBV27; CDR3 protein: ASSFRGLAGVYPPNEQF
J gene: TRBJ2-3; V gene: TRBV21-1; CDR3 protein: ASSNGLAGSTDTQY
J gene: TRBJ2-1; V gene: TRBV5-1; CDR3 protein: ASSRGSQYNEQF
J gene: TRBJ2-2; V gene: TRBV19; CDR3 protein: AARQVTGELF